This passage covers 15 T cell receptor beta chains from one sample sequenced in a study of CD8 T cells in ankylosing spondylitis. The study's findings and limits: A motif of seven or eight highly homologous TCR beta variants was seen as apparently characteristic of ankylosing spondylitis blood.

MiXCR was run by TCRdb on the 5' RACE reads, yielding one entry per CDR3 protein. This table has some 700,000 distinct CDR3 sequences, around 17% appearing once. These receptors have no known antigen. The sequencing input was blood, either unsorted or a sorted T cell fraction (not recorded which). The receptors derive from a male donor with ankylosing spondylitis.

The chain uses TRBV7-8 and TRBJ2-7; perhaps TRBD1 as D (5 bases). With 4 bases removed from V and 0 bases from J, the gap between germline ends came to 10 bases. The CDR3 sequence is 14 residues long. Per germline, CDR1 SGHVS and CDR2 FQNEAQ. The CDR3 DNA reads as TGTGCCAGCAGCTACAGGCGGAACTCCTACGAGCAGTACTTC. Its protein is CASSYRRNSYEQYF.

The V gene is TRBV4-2, the J gene TRBJ1-3, with TRBD1 as a possible D gene (6 bases). Trimming stripped 0 bases from V and 3 bases from J, with 9 bases between. Germline V gene sequence: CDR1 LGHNA, CDR2 YNFKEQ. The CDR3 length is 15 residues. CDR3 in DNA: TGTGCCAGCAGCCAAGAAGGGACATATGGAAACACCATATATTTT. The encoded protein is CASSQEGTYGNTIYF.

This clonotype appeared a few times. The rearrangement uses TRBV20-1 and TRBJ1-1, with D perhaps TRBD1 (5 bases). The CDR3 is made up of 14 amino acids. The V end lost 6 bases, the J end lost 1 base, and 15 bases lay between the germline ends. The V gene's germline CDR1 is DFQATT and CDR2 SNEGSKA (reference sequence). The CDR3 protein is CSAKRIGQNTEAFF. CDR3 nucleotides: TGCAGTGCCAAACGCATAGGACAGAACACTGAAGCTTTCTTT.

The V gene is TRBV20-1, the J gene TRBJ2-1; possibly TRBD2 for D (5 bases). Per the germline V gene, CDR1 is DFQATT and CDR2 is SNEGSKA (reference sequence). CDR3 length: 15 amino acids. Trimming left V 6 bases short and J 3 bases short, with 18 bases between. The DNA of the CDR3 is TGCAGTGCCCGCCCCGGCGACTACTACTACAATGAGCAGTTCTTC. Encoded protein: CSARPGDYYYNEQFF.

This clonotype was seen a few times. The chain recombines TRBV20-1 with TRBJ2-5; 14 bases are a match to TRBD2. The CDR3 consists of 16 residues. V was pared by 5 bases and J by 1 base, with 6 bases of the junction left unmatched. Germline CDR1 and CDR2: DFQATT and SNEGSKA (reference sequence). In nucleotides, the CDR3 is TGCAGTGCTGGGGGACTAGCGGGGGCCATCCAAGAGACCCAGTACTTC. The encoded protein is CSAGGLAGAIQETQYF.

This chain uses TRBV7-2 with TRBJ2-5; 7 bases are shared with TRBD2. V lost 4 bases to trimming and J lost 5 bases; unmatched junction nucleotides: 7. Per the germline V gene, CDR1 is SGHTA and CDR2 is FQGNSA. This CDR3 contains 14 residues. CDR3 sequence reads: CASSSGTILETQYF. Written as DNA, the CDR3 is TGTGCCAGCAGCTCGGGGACTATTTTGGAGACCCAGTACTTC.

The V gene is TRBV20-1, the J gene TRBJ2-1; D ambiguous. This CDR3 spans 14 amino acids. V was pared by 5 bases and J by 15 bases, with 26 bases between. Germline CDR1 is DFQATT and CDR2 is SNEGSKA (reference sequence). CDR3 DNA: TGCAGTGCTCGCGGTGGGATATTTGAGCCCGTTCCGTTCTTC. Translating gives CSARGGIFEPVPFF.

This sequence joins TRBV5-1 and TRBJ2-3; 9 bases fit TRBD1. Germline V gene sequence: CDR1 SGHRS, CDR2 YFSETQ. The V gene end was trimmed by 5 bases and the J gene end by 5 bases; junction bases not matched to a gene: 6. The CDR3 extends over 14 amino acids. The CDR3 region has the DNA TGCGCCAGCAGTCAAACAGGGGGCTTAGATACGCAGTATTTT. It translates to CASSQTGGLDTQYF.

This clonotype appeared many times. The chain employs TRBV9 and TRBJ2-1; no clear D gene. CDR1 and CDR2 from the germline V gene are SGDLS and YYNGEE. Trimming shortened V by 0 bases and J by 1 base, and 5 bases separated the two germline ends. The CDR3 consists of 14 residues. Here the CDR3 DNA reads TGTGCCAGCAGCGTAGCCAGTTCCTACAATGAGCAGTTCTTC. Its translation is CASSVASSYNEQFF.

In this sample, this clonotype turned up a few times. The V and J genes are TRBV14 and TRBJ2-5; D is possibly TRBD1 (6 bases). The CDR3 runs to 14 residues. Germline V gene sequence: CDR1 SGHDN, CDR2 FVKESK. V was cut by 3 bases and J by 5 bases, with 13 bases left in between. Here the CDR3 DNA reads TGTGCCAGCAGCCACAGGACAGCCGAGGAGACCCAGTACTTC. Translating gives CASSHRTAEETQYF.

CDR3 sequence reads: CASSQGQGASGYTF. The CDR3 DNA follows: TGTGCCAGCAGCCAAGGACAGGGGGCTTCTGGCTACACCTTC. This rearrangement joins TRBV3-1 to TRBJ1-2, with 10 bases matching TRBD1. Germline V CDR1 and CDR2: LGHDT, YNNKEL (reference sequence). This CDR3 contains 14 residues. V lost 1 base to trimming and J lost 7 bases; unmatched junction nucleotides: 3.

This clonotype occurred a few times. The chain recombines TRBV27 with TRBJ2-7; a weak D match, TRBD1 (6 bases). V was trimmed by 4 bases and J by 4 bases, leaving 14 bases between them. The CDR3 runs to 14 residues. Germline CDR1 MNHEY, CDR2 SMNVEV (reference sequence). Written as DNA, the CDR3 is TGTGCCAGCAGTTGGGATCCAGGGGATTACGAGCAGTACTTC. It codes for CASSWDPGDYEQYF.

V usage is TRBV20-1 and J usage is TRBJ1-6; 7 nucleotides agree with TRBD1. Germline lookup yields CDR1 DFQATT and CDR2 SNEGSKA (reference sequence). The CDR3 covers 15 residues. Trimming removed 6 bases from V and 7 bases from J; junction bases left unmatched: 12. CDR3 coding DNA: TGCAGTGCAAGGCCCCCGACAGGGAGCAATTCACCCCTCCACTTT. Translating it yields CSARPPTGSNSPLHF.

The genes are TRBV6-5 and TRBJ2-7, with 14 positions matching TRBD2. The CDR3 contains 17 residues. CDR1 and CDR2 from the germline V gene are MNHEY and SVGAGI. With V trimmed by 4 bases and J by 6 bases, 11 bases remained unmatched. The CDR3, as DNA: TGTGCCAGCAGTTTCTCTCCGGGACTAGCGGGAGCTGTCGAGCAGTACTTC. It translates to CASSFSPGLAGAVEQYF.

This clonotype was observed at least ten times. V gene TRBV7-9 combines with J gene TRBJ1-1; D remains ambiguous. Germline V gene lookup returns CDR1 SEHNR and CDR2 FQNEAQ (reference sequence). V dropped 1 base and J dropped 2 bases, with 11 bases sitting between them. The CDR3 covers 15 residues. Here the CDR3 DNA reads TGTGCCAGCAGCTTAGGCGAGGGCCTAAACACTGAAGCTTTCTTT. Translating it yields CASSLGEGLNTEAFF.